Sequencing of this T cell receptor beta chain was carried out in a study of blood T cell repertoires in COVID-19. On the study more broadly: Sources were T cells, B-cell-depleted T cells, or PBMCs; the material itself was cDNA or gDNA.

Trimming removed 4 bases at V and 1 base at J, with 10 bases between. The CDR3 covers 14 residues. Germline CDR1 is MNHEY and CDR2 is SVGEGT. In the original workflow: Nucleated cell counts were estimated from reference gene primer amplification. The method was immunoSEQ multiplex PCR; TCRdb's version includes in-frame clones alone and lacks a portion of them. The V and J calls and clone size were taken over from that table, and D and trimming were inferred from the DNA. This table holds over 300,000 clones, 80% to 90% found once. The TCR sequence derives from a man younger than 45 who had recovered from COVID-19. This rearrangement joins TRBV6-2 or TRBV6-3 to TRBJ1-2; D not certain. Specimen: PBMCs or T cells enriched from blood (not recorded which). In nucleotides, the CDR3 is TGTGCCAGCAGTTGGATACAGAGTAACTATGGCTACACCTTC. Encoded protein: CASSWIQSNYGYTF.